This TCR beta chain appears in the sequencing data of a study of cytomegalovirus exposure and HLA in healthy donors (TCRdb year 2017). Background on the whole study: According to an earlier analysis of several hundred of the donors, about 179 million T cells yielded 117 million unique TCR beta sequences and about 280 Gb of sequence data. An early release that covered some 630 HLA-typed donors contained 300 to 350 gigabases of sequencing data and around 80 million unique TCR sequences. Of the roughly 400 genotyped donors, 65% to 90% fell in the genetic ancestry cluster associated with self-reported Caucasian donors. The aim of the study was to test whether cataloging public T cell receptors could identify signatures of past pathogen exposure. The study used immunosequencing to profile the T cell repertoires of several hundred subjects and linked those repertoires to cytomegalovirus serostatus. Along with the 666-subject first cohort, a separate validation cohort of over a hundred different subjects was used. High-throughput TCR immunosequencing, statistical association of individual TCRs with disease status, and machine learning were combined to predict cytomegalovirus infection status. A later analysis re-examined previously published TCR beta repertoires from several hundred donors and added high-resolution HLA genotyping to investigate patterns of TCR occurrence. The later analysis used no new phenotypic data to find candidate immune exposures, relying instead on TCR beta sequences and their occurrence across donors. An earlier analysis of around 580 of the donors used high-throughput TCR beta sequencing to judge whether each TCR beta V gene segment behaved as functional or pseudogenic. Donor age, sex, ethnicity and CMV serostatus were compiled together with the repertoire data. Genome-wide SNP genotypes for about 65% of the 666 donors were used in a later genetic analysis, which treated that subset as a discovery cohort. Every repertoire in the discovery cohort had been generated on one and the same sequencing platform. HLA typing included class I and class II loci at four-digit resolution. The number of donors typed differed by locus, with 629-630 for A, B, C, DRB1 and DQB1, roughly 520 for DQA1, 600 to 610 for DPA1, and under 490 for DPB1. Roughly 5 DR-DQ haplotypes were handled as single units for association and clustering, since linkage in the cohort was strong. Among around 400 genotyped donors of the cohort, an average of approximately 240,000 unique TCR beta nucleotide sequences were sequenced per donor, approximately 20% of them non-productive. Study-wide conclusions, independent of this receptor: According to a later genetic analysis, donors in an Asian-associated ancestry cluster had fewer N-insertions in productive TCRs than the approximately 670-donor mean. The earlier analysis of approximately 540 of the donors excluded approximately 17 rarely observed V segments, including chromosome 9 orphons, because counts were too low. Cytomegalovirus status was reported to be diagnosed by the classifier with high specificity and sensitivity in both the original and validation cohorts. Several of the top co-occurrence clusters appeared to be linked to parvovirus B19, influenza, CMV and Epstein-Barr virus, according to a later analysis. In a later analysis, HLA-associated TCR beta chains were found to be more clonally expanded and to have lower generation probabilities than equally common non-associated chains. A later genetic analysis associated a missense DCLRE1C variant with V-gene and J-gene trimming of TCR beta chains, and an independent cohort replicated the association. Roughly uniform sequencing depth across donors was assumed in presence/absence analyses, although this assumption may not hold. In a later analysis, the rate of TCR association differed among HLA loci, with DRB1 alleles having the most associated TCRs and HLA-C alleles having the fewest. In the study, 150 to 200 TCR beta chains were listed as associated with cytomegalovirus. For the cohort, immune exposure information was limited to CMV serostatus. In a later analysis, about 17,000 TCR beta sequences were associated with specific HLA alleles at a false discovery rate of 0.05. A further reported finding was that TCR beta sequences accurately predicted the HLA-A and HLA-B alleles for most subjects in the first cohort. This cohort had only TCR beta chains sequenced, and the lack of alpha or paired-chain data limited which features could be detected. A cluster of highly shared sequence variants was judged likely to represent a technical artifact of the sequencing pipeline. According to a later analysis, most CMV-associated TCR beta chains appeared to be HLA-restricted, and the HLA associations seemed to be driven largely by CMV exposure. Some IMGT-functional V segments, including TRBV6-2 and TRBV6-3, could not be distinguished by the 87-base-pair reads and were therefore excluded. Assigning TCR associations to individual alleles was difficult when HLA alleles, especially DR and DQ, strongly co-occurred. In an earlier analysis of several hundred of the donors, most TCR beta V segments were observed in productive rearrangements about 90% or about 30% of the time, broadly matching IMGT annotations. Linkage disequilibrium might explain the correlated functional status among segregating V segments, but an unknown experimental factor could not be excluded. Because some donors lacked HLA typing at each locus, the association tests relied only on the typed subset. While some public TCRs were present in many individuals, most TCR sequences turned up only very rarely across donors. A few of the identified cytomegalovirus-associated TCR beta chains were confirmed in vitro to be specific for cytomegalovirus antigens. The authors suggested that the approach could potentially be generalized to other disease states and immunological phenotypes.

Trimming leaves V shorter by 11 bases and J shorter by 7 bases, with the junction holding 16 bases beyond the gene matches. The CDR3, from cysteine to phenylalanine, totals 15 residues. The kept DNA is CDR3 alone, 45 bases in frame from the first base. CDR1 and CDR2 are drawn from the germline V gene (reference sequence): LNHDA, SQIVND. Library construction relied on the immunoSEQ multiplex PCR assay. The multiplex PCR relied on a mix of 60 forward primers for TCR Vbeta segments and 13 reverse primers for TCR Jbeta segments. The CDR3 region of rearranged TCR beta genes was amplified from genomic DNA with a multiplex PCR assay. Amplified TCR beta libraries were sequenced as 87-base-pair reads on the Illumina HiSeq System. For the original study's pipeline: A later analysis counted 75 million to 100 million unique TCR beta chains across the 640 or so repertoires, and some 12 million of these chains were shared by at least two donors. To remove PCR and sequencing errors, raw reads were error-corrected and collapsed into unique sequences using a nearest-neighbor algorithm that merged closely related sequences. Alignment of CDR3 sequences to IMGT reference sequences was used to assign V, D and J gene segments. For a sequence to be retained, a match of at least six nucleotides was required to both a V gene segment and a J gene segment. Rearrangements were classified as productive when the CDR3 lacked stop codons and remained in frame with V and J, and all other rearrangements were classified as non-productive. Following IMGT convention, CDR3 was defined as the stretch from the second conserved V-encoded cysteine up to the conserved J-encoded phenylalanine. The earlier analysis of about 530 of the donors excluded any sequence lacking an unambiguous match to a single V gene segment. In an earlier analysis of a few hundred of the donors, a V segment was called functional when productive rearrangements were above 56.7%, and segregating when the standard deviation between donors exceeded 5%. To diagnose cytomegalovirus status from the catalog of TCR beta chain sequences, a statistical classification framework was built. In a later analysis, TCR nucleotide sequences were compared against IMGT/GENE-DB human TR gene sequences so that V and J genes could be assigned. In a later analysis, CDR3 sequences and most-parsimonious VDJ recombination scenarios were assigned using the TCRdist pipeline. In a later analysis, every TCR beta chain was defined by the combination of its CDR3 amino acid sequence and its V-gene family, and reads without a unique V-gene family were dropped. In a later analysis, 500 to 650 highly shared, low-generation-probability nucleotide sequences were removed to address suspected cross-contamination and a sequencing artifact. In a later analysis, a clonal expansion index for each public chain was calculated from normalized within-repertoire ranks of inferred template counts. In a later analysis, generation probabilities were computed using a VDJ recombination model fitted to out-of-frame rearrangements, and the results were checked against IGoR. A later analysis scored TCR-TCR, TCR-HLA and TCR-CMV co-occurrence with hypergeometric tests, applying a repertoire-size bias correction to TCR pairs. In a later analysis, false discovery rates were estimated by permuting HLA or CMV assignments 20 times. In a later analysis, co-occurring TCRs were grouped using DBSCAN, with TCRdist sequence similarity added in when clustering inside HLA-allele-positive subsets. Repertoires with fewer than 30,000 or more than 120,000 public chains, plus five repertoires with anomalous nucleotide sharing, were excluded from co-occurrence clustering. TCRdb took over this immuneACCESS table, retaining in-frame rearrangements with V and J assigned. Such tables are incomplete; in checked studies, under half of the missing clones stem from an unresolved V gene, and the remainder is unexplained. V, J and clone size derive from that table, while D and trimming were established from the DNA sequence. Recorded for this sample are some 170,000 clones; approximately 79% of them occurred a single time. Roughly 2% of the sample comes from the top ten.

Turning to this clone: What this receptor recognizes is not known. No qualities accompany the bases; no much larger clone lies one base away.

In total, about 650 healthy bone marrow donors made up the cohort. Cohort members were all nominally healthy when sampled, although unrecorded immune exposures were likely present. The donor was CMV seronegative and was included in the group of about 400 seronegative cohort members. A peripheral blood sample was provided by each donor, and peripheral blood mononuclear cells were used for TCR beta sequencing. The Qiagen DNeasy Blood Extraction Kit was used to extract genomic DNA from the blood cell samples. The sample taken for sequencing was PBMCs. The V gene is TRBV19 and the J gene is TRBJ2-7; a stretch of 11 junction bases matches TRBD2. The sequence came from a middle-aged man in good health and CMV-seronegative. The encoded CDR3 is CAVGTIAGGPREQYF. The DNA reads TGTGCCGTGGGGACCATAGCGGGAGGGCCTCGGGAGCAGTACTTC.